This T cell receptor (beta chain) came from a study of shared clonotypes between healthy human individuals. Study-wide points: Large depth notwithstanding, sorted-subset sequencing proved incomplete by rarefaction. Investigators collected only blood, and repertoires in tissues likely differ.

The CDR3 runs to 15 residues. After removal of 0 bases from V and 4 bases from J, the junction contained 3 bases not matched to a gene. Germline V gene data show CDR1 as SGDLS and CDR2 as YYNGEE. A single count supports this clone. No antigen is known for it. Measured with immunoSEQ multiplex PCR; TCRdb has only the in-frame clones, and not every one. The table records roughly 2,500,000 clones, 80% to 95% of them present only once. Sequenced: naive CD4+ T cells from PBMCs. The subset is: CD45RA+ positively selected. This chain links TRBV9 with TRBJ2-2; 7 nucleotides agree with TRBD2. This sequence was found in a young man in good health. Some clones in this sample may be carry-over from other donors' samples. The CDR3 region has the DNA TGTGCCAGCAGCGTAGGGACTAGTACCACCGGGGAGCTGTTTTTT. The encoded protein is CASSVGTSTTGELFF.